Below, 20 T cell receptor beta chains from the same sample are listed, as sequenced in a study of metastatic and nonmetastatic thyroid tumors. Thyroid surgery took place with no prior treatment in any patient. TCRdb re-analyzed the PCR reads using MiXCR. Of 50,000 to 65,000 clones listed, approximately 17% were seen once; the top ten hold 2.5% to 3%. Sequenced sample: blood. All receptors derive from a female donor with papillary thyroid cancer or a benign thyroid nodule (not recorded which). Some clones in this sample may be carry-over from other donors' samples.

The J gene is TRBJ2-1, the V gene TRBV30; a weak D match, TRBD1 (6 bases). V was shortened by 6 bases and J by 6 bases, with 15 bases between the two germline ends. Looked up from germline, CDR1 is GTSNPN and CDR2 is SVGIG (reference sequence). CDR3 length: 13 residues. CDR3 bases: TGTGCCTGCACACAGGGCCATTTCAATGAGCAGTTCTTC. This codes for CACTQGHFNEQFF.

This clone was picked up many times. The chain joins TRBV6-1 to TRBJ1-1; TRBD1 matches 10 bases. The CDR3 loop spans 15 amino acids. V gave up 6 bases and J gave up 0 bases; unmatched junction bases: 4. Germline CDR1 and CDR2: MNHNS and SASEGT. CDR3 in amino acids: CASSPDRGMNTEAFF. CDR3 DNA: TGTGCCAGCAGCCCGGACAGGGGGATGAACACTGAAGCTTTCTTT.

The chain is built from TRBV5-1 and TRBJ2-7; TRBD1 aligns across 7 bases. Unmatched junction bases numbered 7, after V lost 1 base and J lost 3 bases. The germline gives CDR1 SGHRS, CDR2 YFSETQ. The CDR3 is 15 residues long. This chain's CDR3 is CASSLKGGRFYEQYF. The CDR3 coding sequence is TGCGCCAGCAGCTTGAAAGGGGGCAGGTTCTACGAGCAGTACTTC.

This clone has only one observation. The chain links TRBV4-3 to TRBJ1-2; 7 bases align to TRBD1. The CDR3 consists of 15 residues. The V segment lost 4 bases and the J segment 5 bases; nucleotides outside the gene matches: 10. Germline assignment: CDR1 LGHNA and CDR2 YSLEER. Written as DNA, the CDR3 is TGCGCCAGCAGCCCCCGGGACAGCCCGCTGTATGGCTACACCTTC. Residues: CASSPRDSPLYGYTF.

This clone was seen repeatedly, ten times or more. V is TRBV28 and J is TRBJ2-7, with 8 bases that match TRBD2. Germline trimming cut 6 bases from V and 6 bases from J; bases unmatched to any gene: 13. The CDR3 extends over 15 amino acids. From germline, CDR1 is MDHEN and CDR2 SYDVKM. The CDR3 protein is CASSPRRGGGLEQYF. The CDR3 nucleotides read TGTGCCAGCAGCCCCCGTCGGGGGGGGGGCCTCGAGCAGTACTTC.

This clone was seen at least ten times. The genes are TRBV20-1 and TRBJ2-7; 8 positions agree with TRBD2. Germline CDR1 and CDR2: DFQATT and SNEGSKA (reference sequence). There are 13 residues in the CDR3. V was pared by 3 bases and J by 2 bases, with 3 bases of the junction left unmatched. As DNA, the CDR3 is TGCAGTGCTAGTCCGGGAGGGACCTACGAGCAGTACTTC. Protein sequence: CSASPGGTYEQYF.

This clone was seen a few times. In the same sample, other DNA sequences code for this CDR3. V and J are TRBV24-1 and TRBJ2-2; possibly TRBD2 for D (5 bases). V gave up 2 bases and J gave up 4 bases, with 13 bases separating them. CDR3 length: 16 residues. The germline gives CDR1 KGHDR, CDR2 SFDVKD. DNA for the CDR3: TGTGCCACCAGTGATTCTCGCAGCGGTGGCACCGGGGAGCTGTTTTTT. Translating gives CATSDSRSGGTGELFF.

At least ten counts were recorded for this clone. J is TRBJ2-4 and V is TRBV2, with D possibly called TRBD1 or TRBD2 (5 bases each). The CDR3 is 13 residues long. Trimming left V 7 bases short and J 4 bases short, with 11 bases between. Per germline, CDR1 SNHLY and CDR2 FYNNEI. The CDR3 loop is CASTEGQKNIQYF. The DNA of the CDR3 is TGTGCCAGCACCGAGGGGCAGAAAAACATTCAGTACTTC. The entire variable domain, with the rest obtained from reference TRBV2 and TRBJ2-4, is as follows: EPEVTQTPSHQVTQMGQEVILRCVPISNHLYFYWYRQILGQKVEFLVSFYNNEISEKSEIFDDQFSVERPDGSNFTLKIRSTKLEDSAMYFCASTEGQKNIQYFGAGTRLSVL.

This clone was seen repeatedly, ten times or more. The V call is TRBV4-1, the J call TRBJ2-7; 7 bases line up with TRBD2. The CDR3 runs to 15 residues. V was pared by 2 bases and J by 5 bases, with 9 bases of the junction left unmatched. Looked up from germline, CDR1 is MGHRA and CDR2 is YSYEKL. The CDR3 DNA is TGCGCCAGCAGCCAATTTGGCGGGAGATTTAACGAGCAGTACTTC. Translating gives CASSQFGGRFNEQYF.

In this sample, this clone turned up many times. J is TRBJ1-5 and V is TRBV6-1; D not certain. Trimming removed 8 bases from V and 5 bases from J, with 19 bases in between. Germline V gene sequence: CDR1 MNHNS, CDR2 SASEGT. The CDR3 consists of 15 residues. CDR3 DNA sequence: TGTGCCAGCCGTACTAGGCAGTCGGCATATCAGCCCCAGCATTTT. This sequence encodes CASRTRQSAYQPQHF.

This clone was observed many times. The chain has TRBV6-1 and TRBJ2-1, with D maybe TRBD2 (6 bases). CDR3 length: 14 amino acids. Germline V CDR1 and CDR2: MNHNS, SASEGT. V was pared by 7 bases and J by 0 bases, with 10 bases between. The CDR3 is CASTPTSSYNEQFF. The CDR3 region has the DNA TGTGCCAGCACCCCGACTAGCTCCTACAATGAGCAGTTCTTC.

Notes on this clone: A much larger clonotype is one base distant, so this may be a read error. V gene TRBV7-9 combines with J gene TRBJ2-5; the match to TRBD2 covers 11 bases. The CDR3 consists of 15 residues. V gave up 6 bases and J gave up 4 bases; unmatched junction bases: 7. Germline V gene data show CDR1 as SEHNR and CDR2 as FQNEAQ (reference sequence). The CDR3: CASSSLAGGGETQYF. The DNA for the CDR3 is TGTGCCAGCAGTAGTCTAGCGGGAGGTGGAGAGACCCAGTACTTC.

The sample holds a few counts of this clone. Since no conserved phenylalanine or tryptophan closes the CDR3, a read error is the likely cause. CDR3 amino acids: CSPIRDRQTHDYGYTS. CDR3 coding DNA: TGTTCCCCGATCCGGGACAGACAAACTCACGATTATGGCTACACCTCC. The V gene is TRBV6-1, the J gene TRBJ1-2; 7 nucleotides match TRBD1. Germline V lookup: CDR1 MNHNS, CDR2 SASEGT. The CDR3 is 16 amino acids.

This clone has at least ten counts. DNA of the CDR3: TGTGCCAGCAGTTACGATGGGGATTCAAGTGGCTACACCTTC. This sequence encodes CASSYDGDSSGYTF. This chain connects TRBV6-6 to TRBJ1-2; D not resolved. Trimming cost V 2 bases and J 7 bases, with 14 bases left between them. Per germline, CDR1 MNHNY and CDR2 SVGAGI (reference sequence). CDR3 size: 14 residues.

This clone showed up many times. The rearrangement joins TRBV30 to TRBJ2-1, with 9 bases matching TRBD2. The CDR3 sequence is 16 residues long. Germline values: CDR1 GTSNPN, CDR2 SVGIG (reference sequence). The J segment lost 6 bases and the V segment lost 3 bases, leaving 12 bases of the junction unmatched. This CDR3 is CAWRTGLAIPSNEQFF. CDR3 nucleotide sequence: TGTGCCTGGAGAACCGGACTAGCGATCCCCTCCAATGAGCAGTTCTTC.

This clone has at least ten counts. Written as DNA, the CDR3 is TGTGCCAGTAGTATAGGTAGCAGCCGCACCGGGGAGCTGTTTTTT. It is translated as CASSIGSSRTGELFF. The J gene is TRBJ2-2, the V gene TRBV19; unclear D gene. This CDR3 is 15 amino acids long. Trimming removed 1 base at V and 4 bases at J, with 10 bases between. Per germline, CDR1 LNHDA and CDR2 SQIVND (reference sequence).

This clone was seen ten or more times. The J gene is TRBJ1-2, the V gene TRBV6-1; TRBD1 agrees at 7 bases. With V trimmed by 2 bases and J by 2 bases, 5 bases remained unmatched. Per germline, CDR1 MNHNS and CDR2 SASEGT. The CDR3 sequence is 15 residues long. In nucleotides, the CDR3 is TGTGCCAGCAGTGAACCGGGACAGTTCAACTATGGCTACACCTTC. It yields the protein CASSEPGQFNYGYTF.

This clone occurred many times. The chain joins TRBV20-1 to TRBJ1-2, with 7 bases matching TRBD1. Germline-derived CDR1 and CDR2 are DFQATT and SNEGSKA (reference sequence). This CDR3 is built from 13 residues. V was clipped by 5 bases and J by 7 bases; unmatched bases: 10. CDR3 loop: CSAPTSRGIGYTF. The CDR3 DNA follows: TGCAGTGCTCCCACCTCCAGGGGGATTGGCTACACCTTC.

This clone has a count of ten or more. The CDR3 loop is CASSWILETQYF. The CDR3 coding sequence is TGTGCCAGCAGTTGGATTCTAGAGACCCAGTACTTC. The rearrangement joins TRBV6-1 to TRBJ2-5; no clear D. V was clipped by 5 bases and J by 4 bases, with 8 bases between them. CDR3 length equals 12 residues. The germline V gene encodes CDR1 MNHNS and CDR2 SASEGT.

This clone was seen only once. The chain links TRBV20-1 to TRBJ2-5; 9 nucleotides match TRBD1. Germline lookup yields CDR1 DFQATT and CDR2 SNEGSKA (reference sequence). The length of the CDR3 is 15 residues. V shed 5 bases and J 4 bases; nucleotides not matched to a gene: 11. The CDR3 DNA sequence: TGCAGTGCTCGAAGCGGACAGGGGTTAGCAGAGACCCAGTACTTC. It yields the protein CSARSGQGLAETQYF.